These 12 T cell receptor beta chains share one sample of origin, sequenced in a study of blood T cell repertoires in COVID-19. Profiled with immunoSEQ multiplex PCR; TCRdb holds only in-frame clones, not every one. Of roughly 140,000 clones detected, roughly 80% appear once; the ten largest clones hold approximately 6.6%. Sequencing was done on a sample of peripheral blood. These receptors all stem from a human donor in a cohort sampled during active COVID-19.

This chain joins TRBV28 and TRBJ2-5; 7 bases are shared with TRBD2. Trimming took 7 bases from V and 1 from J; bases not matched to a gene: 12. The CDR3 covers 16 residues. The germline CDR1 and CDR2 sequences are MDHEN and SYDVKM. The CDR3 sequence: CASISHPSGVQETQYF. CDR3 bases: TGTGCCAGCATCTCCCATCCTAGCGGAGTCCAAGAGACCCAGTACTTC.

This clone was recorded only once. V usage is TRBV7-2 and J usage is TRBJ2-7; 10 positions agree with TRBD2. With V trimmed by 5 bases and J by 4 bases, 8 bases remained unmatched. CDR1 is SGHTA, CDR2 FQGNSA, per germline. This CDR3 is 15 amino acids long. The CDR3 region is CASSQERGGGYEQYF. The CDR3 coding sequence is TGTGCCAGCAGCCAGGAGCGGGGGGGCGGGTACGAGCAGTACTTC. Full variable domain (missing parts from reference TRBV7-2 and TRBJ2-7): GAGVSQSPSNKVTEKGKDVELRCDPISGHTALYWYRQSLGQGLEFLIYFQGNSAPDKSGLPSDRFSAERTGGSVSTLTIQRTQQEDSAVYLCASSQERGGGYEQYFGPGTRLTVT.

The gene calls are TRBV5-1 and TRBJ1-5; TRBD1 agrees at 7 bases. V dropped 4 bases and J dropped 5; count of bases not matched to a gene: 9. Germline CDR1 is SGHRS and CDR2 is YFSETQ. CDR3 size: 15 residues. In nucleotides, the CDR3 is TGCGCCAGCAGCCCAACAGGGGACAATGATCAGCCCCAGCATTTT. Residues: CASSPTGDNDQPQHF.

The rearrangement uses TRBV11-2 and TRBJ2-3, with D hard to call. The CDR3 sequence is 13 residues long. Germline CDR1 is SGHAT and CDR2 is FQNNGV. Trimming shortened V by 3 bases and J by 5 bases, and 9 bases separated the two germline ends. The CDR3 bases are TGTGCCAGCAGCTTCGTTAGATTAGATACGCAGTATTTT. This gives the protein CASSFVRLDTQYF.

The gene calls are TRBV1 and TRBJ1-5; TRBD1, the D gene given by the table, was not confirmed from the DNA. TRBV1 is reported as a pseudogene. CDR3 size: 15 residues. The CDR3 here is CTSSQDGQGTQPQHF. The CDR3 nucleotides are TGCACCAGCAGCCAAGACGGTCAGGGAACTCAGCCCCAGCATTTT.

The rearrangement links TRBV18 to TRBJ1-6; D might be TRBD1 (6 bases). The V end was cut by 3 bases, the J end by 6 bases, with 12 bases between. There are 15 residues in the CDR3. Per the germline V gene, CDR1 is KGHSH and CDR2 is LQKENI. The CDR3 DNA sequence: TGTGCCAGCTCACCGAAGGACAGTTCTAATTCACCCCTCCACTTT. Its protein product is CASSPKDSSNSPLHF.

The rearrangement links TRBV5-3 to TRBJ1-2; perhaps TRBD1 as D (5 bases). TRBV5-3 is annotated as an ORF whose role is uncertain. The V end lost 2 bases, the J end lost 8 bases, and 28 bases lay between the germline ends. The CDR3 totals 18 residues. CDR3 in DNA: TGTGCCAGAAGCTTTGAGGAACAGGCGGCCTATTCACGGAAGGGCTACACCTTC. Translated, it gives CARSFEEQAAYSRKGYTF.

V and J are TRBV5-1 and TRBJ2-3; D remains unclear. Looked up from germline, CDR1 is SGHRS and CDR2 is YFSETQ. CDR3 length: 12 residues. V was cut by 3 bases and J by 2 bases, with 4 bases left in between. This chain's CDR3 is CASSSNTDTQYF. In DNA form, the CDR3 reads TGCGCCAGCAGCTCCAACACAGATACGCAGTATTTT.

The V and J genes are TRBV18 and TRBJ1-1; the D is unclear. The CDR3 is 14 amino acids. Trimming pared 2 bases from V and 0 bases from J, leaving 7 bases between. The germline V gene encodes CDR1 KGHSH and CDR2 LQKENI. CDR3 amino acids: CASSPIPVNTEAFF. The CDR3 DNA follows: TGTGCCAGCTCACCAATCCCAGTGAACACTGAAGCTTTCTTT.

The gene calls are TRBV7-3 and TRBJ2-3; TRBD1 aligns across 8 bases. Germline V gene sequence: CDR1 SGHTA, CDR2 FQGTGA. The ends lost 4 bases at V and 1 base at J; junction bases unmatched: 4. The CDR3 runs to 15 residues. The CDR3 here is CASSYRGDGTDTQYF. The CDR3 nucleotides are TGTGCCAGCAGCTACAGGGGGGATGGCACAGATACGCAGTATTTT.

The V and J genes are TRBV2 and TRBJ1-6, with 8 bases matching TRBD1. The CDR3 extends over 14 amino acids. Germline assignment: CDR1 SNHLY and CDR2 FYNNEI. V dropped 4 bases and J dropped 7; count of bases not matched to a gene: 3. CDR3 sequence: CASSGQGPNSPLHF. The CDR3 nucleotides are TGTGCCAGCAGTGGACAGGGGCCCAATTCACCCCTCCACTTT.

V gene TRBV5-4 combines with J gene TRBJ1-2, with 10 bases matching TRBD1. CDR3 size: 15 residues. J lost 5 bases, V lost 4 bases, and 8 bases had no gene match. The germline gives CDR1 SGHNT, CDR2 YYREEE (reference sequence). The CDR3 spells CASSPGDRGPYGYTF. The CDR3 nucleotides are TGTGCCAGCAGCCCAGGAGACAGGGGGCCGTATGGCTACACCTTC.